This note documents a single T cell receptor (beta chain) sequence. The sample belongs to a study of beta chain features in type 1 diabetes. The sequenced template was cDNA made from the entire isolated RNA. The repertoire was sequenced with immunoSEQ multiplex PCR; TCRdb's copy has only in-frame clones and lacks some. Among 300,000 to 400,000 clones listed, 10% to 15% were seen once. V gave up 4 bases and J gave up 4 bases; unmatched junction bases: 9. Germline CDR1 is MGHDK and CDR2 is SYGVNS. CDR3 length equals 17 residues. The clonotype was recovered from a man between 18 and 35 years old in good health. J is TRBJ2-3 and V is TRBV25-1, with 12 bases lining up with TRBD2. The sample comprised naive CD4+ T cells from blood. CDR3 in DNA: TGTGCCAGCAGTGGACTAGCGGGAGCTTGGGCGGCAGATACGCAGTATTTT. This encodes CASSGLAGAWAADTQYF.